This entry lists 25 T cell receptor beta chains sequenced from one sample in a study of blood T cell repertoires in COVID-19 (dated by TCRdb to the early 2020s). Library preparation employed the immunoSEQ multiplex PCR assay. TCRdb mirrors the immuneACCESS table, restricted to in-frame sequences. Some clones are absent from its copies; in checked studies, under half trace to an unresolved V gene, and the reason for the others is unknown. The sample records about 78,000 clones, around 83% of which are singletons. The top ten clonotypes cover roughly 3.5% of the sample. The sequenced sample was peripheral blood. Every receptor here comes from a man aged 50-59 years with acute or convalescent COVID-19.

The CDR3 here is CASSEGQGKWEAFF. Written as DNA, the CDR3 is TGTGCCAGCAGTGAGGGACAGGGGAAGTGGGAAGCTTTCTTT. The J gene is TRBJ1-1, the V gene TRBV6-1, with TRBD1 matching over 10 bases. The CDR3 spans 14 residues. Germline lookup yields CDR1 MNHNS and CDR2 SASEGT. The V gene end was trimmed by 3 bases and the J gene end by 8 bases; junction bases not matched to a gene: 6.

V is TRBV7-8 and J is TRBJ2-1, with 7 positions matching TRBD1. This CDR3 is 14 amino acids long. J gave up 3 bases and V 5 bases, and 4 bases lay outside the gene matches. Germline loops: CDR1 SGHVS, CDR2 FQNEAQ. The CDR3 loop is CASSGQANYNEQFF. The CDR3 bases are TGTGCCAGCAGCGGACAGGCCAACTACAATGAGCAGTTCTTC.

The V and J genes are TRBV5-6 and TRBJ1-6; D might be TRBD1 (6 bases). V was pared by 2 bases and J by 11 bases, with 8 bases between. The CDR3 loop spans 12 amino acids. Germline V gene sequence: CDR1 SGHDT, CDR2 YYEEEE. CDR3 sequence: CASSFTGTPLHF. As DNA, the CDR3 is TGTGCCAGCAGCTTTACAGGGACACCCCTCCACTTT.

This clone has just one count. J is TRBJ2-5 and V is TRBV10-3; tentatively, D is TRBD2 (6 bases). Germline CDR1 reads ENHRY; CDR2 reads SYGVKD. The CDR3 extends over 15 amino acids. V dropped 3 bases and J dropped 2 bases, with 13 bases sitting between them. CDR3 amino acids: CAISDRRGSQETQYF. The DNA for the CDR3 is TGTGCCATCAGTGACCGGCGGGGCTCTCAAGAGACCCAGTACTTC.

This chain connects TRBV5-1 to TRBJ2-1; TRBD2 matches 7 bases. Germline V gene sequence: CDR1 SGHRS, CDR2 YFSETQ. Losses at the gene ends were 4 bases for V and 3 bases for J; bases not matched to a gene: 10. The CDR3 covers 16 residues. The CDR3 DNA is TGCGCCAGCAGCCAAGACGCCGCGGGAGACTACAATGAGCAGTTCTTC. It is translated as CASSQDAAGDYNEQFF. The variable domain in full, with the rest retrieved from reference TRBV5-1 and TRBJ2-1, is KAGVTQTPRYLIKTRGQQVTLSCSPISGHRSVSWYQQTPGQGLQFLFEYFSETQRNKGNFPGRFSGRQFSNSRSEMNVSTLELGDSALYLCASSQDAAGDYNEQFFGPGTRLTVL.

CDR3 in amino acids: CASSTQENTEAFF. Here the CDR3 DNA reads TGTGCCAGCAGCACCCAGGAGAACACTGAAGCTTTCTTT. The V and J genes are TRBV7-2 and TRBJ1-1; D gene ambiguous. The germline V gene encodes CDR1 SGHTA and CDR2 FQGNSA. The CDR3 is made up of 13 amino acids. Trimming removed 5 bases from V and 1 base from J, with 8 bases in between.

The CDR3: CATSDATGTSSFEQYF. Written as DNA, the CDR3 is TGTGCCACCAGTGATGCGACCGGGACATCGAGCTTCGAGCAGTACTTC. This sequence joins TRBV24-1 and TRBJ2-7; a weak D match, TRBD1 (6 bases). Trimming cost V 3 bases and J 6 bases, with 20 bases left between them. CDR3 length: 16 residues. Per germline, CDR1 KGHDR and CDR2 SFDVKD.

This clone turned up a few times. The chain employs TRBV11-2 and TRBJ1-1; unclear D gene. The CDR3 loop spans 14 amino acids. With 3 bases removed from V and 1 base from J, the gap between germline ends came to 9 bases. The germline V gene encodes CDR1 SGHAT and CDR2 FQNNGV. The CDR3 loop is CASSFSAGNTEAFF. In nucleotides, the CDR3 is TGTGCCAGCAGCTTTTCAGCGGGGAACACTGAAGCTTTCTTT.

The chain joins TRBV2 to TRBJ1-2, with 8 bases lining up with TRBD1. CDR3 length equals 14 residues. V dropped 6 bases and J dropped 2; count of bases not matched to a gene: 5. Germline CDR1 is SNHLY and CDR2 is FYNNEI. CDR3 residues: CASRTGQGNYGYTF. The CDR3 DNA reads TGTGCCAGCAGGACCGGACAGGGAAACTATGGCTACACCTTC.

CDR3 DNA: TGTGCCAGCAGCCGTTTCCCCGGGACAGGGGATGGCTACACCTTC. The encoded protein is CASSRFPGTGDGYTF. The chain has TRBV7-2 and TRBJ1-2; 10 nucleotides line up with TRBD1. With 5 bases clipped from V and 6 bases from J, the junction kept 9 bases outside the gene matches. Germline V gene data show CDR1 as SGHTA and CDR2 as FQGNSA. This CDR3 is built from 15 residues.

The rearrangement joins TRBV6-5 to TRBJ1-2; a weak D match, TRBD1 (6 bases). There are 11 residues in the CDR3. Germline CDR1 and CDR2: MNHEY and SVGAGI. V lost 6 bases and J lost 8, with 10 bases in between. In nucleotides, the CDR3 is TGTGCCAGCAGCACAGGGAACGGCTACACCTTC. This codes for CASSTGNGYTF.

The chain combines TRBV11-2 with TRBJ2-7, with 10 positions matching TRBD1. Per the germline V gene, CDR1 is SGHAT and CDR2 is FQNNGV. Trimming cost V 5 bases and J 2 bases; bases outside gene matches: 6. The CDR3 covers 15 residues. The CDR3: CASSLPGTGAYEQYF. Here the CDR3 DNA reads TGTGCCAGCAGCCTTCCCGGGACAGGGGCCTACGAGCAGTACTTC.

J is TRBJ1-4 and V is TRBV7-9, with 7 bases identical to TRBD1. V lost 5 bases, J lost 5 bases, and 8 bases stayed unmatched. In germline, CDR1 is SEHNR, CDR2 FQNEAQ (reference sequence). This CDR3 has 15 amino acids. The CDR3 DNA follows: TGTGCCAGCAGCAGGTTACCGGGACAGAATGAAAAACTGTTTTTT. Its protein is CASSRLPGQNEKLFF.

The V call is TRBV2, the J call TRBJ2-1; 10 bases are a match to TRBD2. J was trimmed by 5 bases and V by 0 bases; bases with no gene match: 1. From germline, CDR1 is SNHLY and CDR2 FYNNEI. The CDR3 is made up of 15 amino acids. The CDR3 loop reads CASSEAGTSDNEQFF. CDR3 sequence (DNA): TGTGCCAGCAGTGAAGCCGGGACTAGCGACAATGAGCAGTTCTTC.

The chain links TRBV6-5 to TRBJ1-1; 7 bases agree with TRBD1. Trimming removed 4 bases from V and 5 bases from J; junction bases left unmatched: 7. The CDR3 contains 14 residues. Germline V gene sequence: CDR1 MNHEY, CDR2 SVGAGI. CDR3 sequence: CASSSEGAGTEAFF. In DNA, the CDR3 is TGTGCCAGCAGTTCCGAGGGGGCCGGTACTGAAGCTTTCTTT.

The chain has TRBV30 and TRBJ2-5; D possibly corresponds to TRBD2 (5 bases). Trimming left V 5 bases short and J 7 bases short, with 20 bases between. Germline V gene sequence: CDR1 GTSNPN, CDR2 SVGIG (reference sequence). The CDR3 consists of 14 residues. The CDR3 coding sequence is TGTGCCTGGCATGGGAGACCGACCTCGGGGACCCAGTACTTC. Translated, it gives CAWHGRPTSGTQYF.

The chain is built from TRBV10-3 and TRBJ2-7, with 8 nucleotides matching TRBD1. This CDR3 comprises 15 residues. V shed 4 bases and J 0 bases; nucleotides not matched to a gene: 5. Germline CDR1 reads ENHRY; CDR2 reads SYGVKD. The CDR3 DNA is TGTGCCATCAGTGGGGGACAGGTGACCTCCTACGAGCAGTACTTC. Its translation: CAISGGQVTSYEQYF.

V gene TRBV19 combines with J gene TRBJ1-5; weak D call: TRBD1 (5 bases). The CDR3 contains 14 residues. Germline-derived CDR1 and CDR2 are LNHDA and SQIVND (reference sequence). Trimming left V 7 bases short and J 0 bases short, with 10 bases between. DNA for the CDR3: TGTGCCAGTACCGTAACAGGTAGCAATCAGCCCCAGCATTTT. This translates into CASTVTGSNQPQHF.

The CDR3 region has the DNA TGTGCCAGCAGTCGCCGGACAGACCCCTACGAGCAGTACTTC. Its translation: CASSRRTDPYEQYF. The chain is built from TRBV28 and TRBJ2-7, with a weak D call TRBD1 (6 bases). This CDR3 has 14 amino acids. With 5 bases removed from V and 2 bases from J, the gap between germline ends came to 13 bases. CDR1 and CDR2 (germline): MDHEN, SYDVKM. Combining the CDR3 with reference TRBV28 and TRBJ2-7 gives the whole variable domain DVKVTQSSRYLVKRTGEKVFLECVQDMDHENMFWYRQDPGLGLRLIYFSYDVKMKEKGDIPEGYSVSREKKERFSLILESASTNQTSMYLCASSRRTDPYEQYFGPGTRLTVT.

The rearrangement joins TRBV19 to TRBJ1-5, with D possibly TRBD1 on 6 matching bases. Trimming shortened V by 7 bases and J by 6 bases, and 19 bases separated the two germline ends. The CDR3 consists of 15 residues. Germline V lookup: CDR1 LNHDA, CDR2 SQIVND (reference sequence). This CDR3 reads CASTNPGQWSQPQHF. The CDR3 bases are TGTGCCAGTACCAACCCGGGACAATGGAGTCAGCCCCAGCATTTT.

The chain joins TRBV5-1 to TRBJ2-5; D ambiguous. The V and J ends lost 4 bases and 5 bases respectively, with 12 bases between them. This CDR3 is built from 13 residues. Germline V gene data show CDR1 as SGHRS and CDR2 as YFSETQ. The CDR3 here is CASSPPGSETQYF. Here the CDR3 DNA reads TGCGCCAGCAGCCCCCCCGGGTCGGAGACCCAGTACTTC.

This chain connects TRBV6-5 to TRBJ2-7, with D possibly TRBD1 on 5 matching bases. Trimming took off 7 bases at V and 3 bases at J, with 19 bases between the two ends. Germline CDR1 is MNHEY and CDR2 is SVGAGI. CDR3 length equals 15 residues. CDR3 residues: CASTRDRSLNYEQYF. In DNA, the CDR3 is TGTGCCAGCACCCGAGACAGATCCTTAAACTACGAGCAGTACTTC.

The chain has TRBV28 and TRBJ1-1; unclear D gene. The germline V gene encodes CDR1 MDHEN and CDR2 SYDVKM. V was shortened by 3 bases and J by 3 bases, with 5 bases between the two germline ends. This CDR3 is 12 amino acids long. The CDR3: CASSFYYTEAFF. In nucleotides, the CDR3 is TGTGCCAGCAGTTTCTACTACACTGAAGCTTTCTTT.

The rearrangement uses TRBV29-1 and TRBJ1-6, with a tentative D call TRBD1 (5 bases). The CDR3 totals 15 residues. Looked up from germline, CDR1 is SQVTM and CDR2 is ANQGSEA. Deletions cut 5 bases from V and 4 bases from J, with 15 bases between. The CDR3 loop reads CSVYQGRLYNSPLHF. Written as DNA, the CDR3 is TGCAGCGTTTATCAGGGAAGACTTTATAATTCACCCCTCCACTTT. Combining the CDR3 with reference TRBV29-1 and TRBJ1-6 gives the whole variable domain SAVISQKPSRDICQRGTSLTIQCQVDSQVTMMFWYRQQPGQSLTLIATANQGSEATYESGFVIDKFPISRPNLTFSTLTVSNMSPEDSSIYLCSVYQGRLYNSPLHFGNGTRLTVT.

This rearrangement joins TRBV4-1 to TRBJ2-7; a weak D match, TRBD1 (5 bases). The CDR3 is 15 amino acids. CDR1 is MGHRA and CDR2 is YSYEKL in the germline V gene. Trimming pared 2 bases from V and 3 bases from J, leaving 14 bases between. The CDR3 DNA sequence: TGCGCCAGCAGCCAAATTTCGACAGATTACTACGAGCAGTACTTC. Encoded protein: CASSQISTDYYEQYF.